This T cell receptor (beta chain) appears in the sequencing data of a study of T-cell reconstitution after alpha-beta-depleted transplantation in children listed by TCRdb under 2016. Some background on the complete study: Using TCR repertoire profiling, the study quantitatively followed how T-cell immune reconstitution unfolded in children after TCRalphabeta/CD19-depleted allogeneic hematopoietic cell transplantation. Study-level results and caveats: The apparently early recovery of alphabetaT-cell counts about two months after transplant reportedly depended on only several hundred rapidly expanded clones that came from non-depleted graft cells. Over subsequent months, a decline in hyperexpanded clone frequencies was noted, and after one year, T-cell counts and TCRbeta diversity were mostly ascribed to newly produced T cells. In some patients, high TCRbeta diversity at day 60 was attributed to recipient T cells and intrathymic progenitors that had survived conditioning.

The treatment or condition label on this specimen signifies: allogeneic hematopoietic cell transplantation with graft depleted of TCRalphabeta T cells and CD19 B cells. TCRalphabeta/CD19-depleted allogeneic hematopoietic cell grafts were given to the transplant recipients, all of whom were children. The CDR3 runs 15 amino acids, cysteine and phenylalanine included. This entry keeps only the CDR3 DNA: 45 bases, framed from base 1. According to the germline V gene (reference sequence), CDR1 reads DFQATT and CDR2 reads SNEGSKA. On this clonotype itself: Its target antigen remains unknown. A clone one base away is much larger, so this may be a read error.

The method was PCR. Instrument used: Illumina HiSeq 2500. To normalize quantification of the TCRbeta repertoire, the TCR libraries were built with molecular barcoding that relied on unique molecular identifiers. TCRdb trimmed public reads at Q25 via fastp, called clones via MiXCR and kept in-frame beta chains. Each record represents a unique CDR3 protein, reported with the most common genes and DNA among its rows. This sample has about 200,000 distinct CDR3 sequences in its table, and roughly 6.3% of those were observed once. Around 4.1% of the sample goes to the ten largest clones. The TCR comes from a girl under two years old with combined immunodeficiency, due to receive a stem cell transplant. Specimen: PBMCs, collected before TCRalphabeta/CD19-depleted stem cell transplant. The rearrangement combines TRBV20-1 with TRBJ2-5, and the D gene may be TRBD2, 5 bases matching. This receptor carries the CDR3 CSTRALKLDGETQYF. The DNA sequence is TGCAGTACTAGAGCCCTCAAACTGGACGGGGAGACCCAGTACTTC.